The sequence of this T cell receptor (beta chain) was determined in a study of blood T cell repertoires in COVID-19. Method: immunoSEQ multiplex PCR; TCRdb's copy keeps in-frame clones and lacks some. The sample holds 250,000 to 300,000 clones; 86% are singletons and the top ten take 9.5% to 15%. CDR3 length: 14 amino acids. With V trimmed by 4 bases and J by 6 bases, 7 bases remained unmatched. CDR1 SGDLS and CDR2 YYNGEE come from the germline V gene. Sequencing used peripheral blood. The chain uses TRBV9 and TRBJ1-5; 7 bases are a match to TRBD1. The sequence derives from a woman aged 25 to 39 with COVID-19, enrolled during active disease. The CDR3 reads CASSPQGSGQPQHF. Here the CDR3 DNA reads TGTGCCAGCAGCCCACAGGGGAGCGGTCAGCCCCAGCATTTT.